Listed below are T cell receptor beta chains from one sample, sequenced in a study of T cell responses to AZD1222 COVID-19 vaccine. Generated by immunoSEQ multiplex PCR, the TCRdb table keeps only in-frame clones and is missing some. Among under 150,000 clones, approximately 78% were seen once, and the ten largest hold roughly 4.5%. Sequencing used peripheral blood, obtained on day 0 of MenACWY control vaccination. Receptors were obtained from an adult in good health. The CDR3 runs from the conserved cysteine through the conserved F or W. A D gene is named only where the DNA matches it firmly. Size tells how often a clone was seen (once, few, many) or the class of an expanded clone, and some rows leave it out.

abundance	d_gene	v_gene	j_gene	CDR3nt	CDR3aa
-	TRBD2	TRBV9	TRBJ2-1	TGTGCCAGCAGCGGACAGGCGACTAGCGGGGGCCGAGGGTACAATGAGCAGTTCTTC	CASSGQATSGGRGYNEQFF
-	TRBD2	TRBV19	TRBJ2-5	TGTGCCAGTAGTCCTTGGGGAAGACTAGCGGGGTCTCCCGGGACCCAGTACTTC	CASSPWGRLAGSPGTQYF
-	-	TRBV5-1	TRBJ1-4	TGCGCCAGCAGCTTGGGTCACGGGAATGAAAAACTGTTTTTT	CASSLGHGNEKLFF
-	TRBD1	TRBV27	TRBJ2-2	TGTGCCAGCAGTCCGAGGACAGGCCCCACTTCTGAGCTGTTTTTT	CASSPRTGPTSELFF
once	TRBD1	TRBV5-1	TRBJ2-3	TGCGCCAGCAGCCTACGGGACAGGGGGCTAGATACGCAGTATTTT	CASSLRDRGLDTQYF
-	-	TRBV28	TRBJ1-4	TGTGCCAGTTTCGACCGACCGAATGAAAAACTGTTTTTT	CASFDRPNEKLFF
-	-	TRBV9	TRBJ2-1	TGTGCCAGCAGCGTAGAAGAAGGTGGCTCAGAGCAGTTCTTC	CASSVEEGGSEQFF
few	TRBD1	TRBV7-2	TRBJ1-2	TGTGCCAGCAGCCCGGGACAGGGCTATGGCTACACCTTC	CASSPGQGYGYTF
-	TRBD1	TRBV11-2	TRBJ2-5	TGTGCCAGCAGCAACGACAGGGGAGAGACCCAGTACTTC	CASSNDRGETQYF
-	-	TRBV7-6	TRBJ1-1	TGTGCCAGCGGCCCGGGGGCCCTGAACACTGAAGCTTTCTTT	CASGPGALNTEAFF
-	-	TRBV6-5	TRBJ1-1	TGTGCCAGCAAATTGTCGGGGGGCAGGAACACTGAAGCTTTCTTT	CASKLSGGRNTEAFF
-	-	TRBV3-1/TRBV3-2	TRBJ1-2	TGTGCCAGCAGCCCAGGAGCCGTCTATGGCTACACCTTC	CASSPGAVYGYTF
-	-	TRBV7-9	TRBJ1-2	TGTGCCAGCAGCTTAGACCTTCTAACTAACTATGGCTACACCTTC	CASSLDLLTNYGYTF
-	TRBD1	TRBV19	TRBJ1-5	TGTGCCAGTAGTATCGGACAGGGACGAGCGGTTCAGCCCCAGCATTTT	CASSIGQGRAVQPQHF
few	TRBD1	TRBV4-1	TRBJ2-3	TGCGCCAGCAGCCAAGCCTTCGGGACAGCTACAGATACGCAGTATTTT	CASSQAFGTATDTQYF
-	-	TRBV5-4	TRBJ2-1	TGTGCCAGCAGCTTGGATAGGGAAGGGGGCAATGAGCAGTTCTTC	CASSLDREGGNEQFF
-	-	TRBV28	TRBJ1-2	TGTGCCAGTGGGCAAAGGCGCTACACCTTC	CASGQRRYTF
-	-	TRBV7-4	TRBJ1-5	TGTGCCAGCAGGTTGGGGGTAGGGGATCAGCCCCAGCATTTT	CASRLGVGDQPQHF
-	-	TRBV28	TRBJ2-5	TGTGCCAGCAGTTTAACGAGCGGCCAAGAGACCCAGTACTTC	CASSLTSGQETQYF
-	-	TRBV9	TRBJ2-5	TGTGCCAGCAGCGTTCTAGAGGGGCCAGAGACCCAGTACTTC	CASSVLEGPETQYF
-	-	TRBV3-1/TRBV3-2	TRBJ1-6	TGTGCCAGCAGCCAGACAAAGAGCTCACCCCTCCACTTT	CASSQTKSSPLHF
-	-	TRBV7-9	TRBJ1-3	TGTGCCAGCAGCTTTAGGGAAGTAGCCGGAAACACCATATATTTT	CASSFREVAGNTIYF
-	-	TRBV25-1	TRBJ2-5	TGTGCCAGCAGTGAATTTGATTCGAGGGAGACCCAGTACTTC	CASSEFDSRETQYF
-	-	TRBV9	TRBJ1-1	TGTGCCAGCAGCGTAGGACAGATGAACACTGAAGCTTTCTTT	CASSVGQMNTEAFF
-	TRBD1	TRBV27	TRBJ2-5	TGTGCCAGCAGCGGACAGGGGAGGGCTGGGACCCAGTACTTC	CASSGQGRAGTQYF